This T cell receptor (beta chain) emerged from a study of blood T cell repertoires in COVID-19. Study as a whole: Collection of acute and convalescent COVID-19 samples took place in the United States, Italy and Spain.

Categorization into cohorts depended on clinical history that participants reported. This clone turned up a few times. TCRdb's copy holds only in-frame clones and misses some; the assay was immunoSEQ multiplex PCR. The sample shows around 220,000 clones, 65% to 85% of them seen only once. Sequencing was performed on PBMCs or T cells enriched from blood (not recorded which). The receptor comes from a woman in her forties with acute COVID-19.

Here the CDR3 DNA reads TGTGCCAGTGTAGTCACGACAGGGAAAGGCTACACCTTC. It codes for CASVVTTGKGYTF. V usage is TRBV6-5 and J usage is TRBJ1-2; 7 bases line up with TRBD1. V lost 9 bases to trimming and J lost 8 bases; unmatched junction nucleotides: 12. Germline CDR1 and CDR2: MNHEY and SVGAGI. The CDR3 extends over 13 amino acids.